This T cell receptor (beta chain) was identified in a study of T cells in Graves' hyperthyroidism and ophthalmopathy. Graves' hyperthyroidism showing no ophthalmopathy progression within 18 months was considered stable. This clonotype showed up just a few times. Template material for amplifying TCR beta CDR3 regions consisted of RNA transcripts. In the first-round RT-PCR of the TCR CDR3, the HTBI primer set was used. TCRdb called the multiplex PCR reads again in MiXCR, with one record for every CDR3 protein. The sample includes hundreds of thousands of distinct CDR3 sequences, 35% to 55% seen only once; the top ten take about 8.2%. From germline, CDR1 is SGHTA and CDR2 FQGTGA. The V gene lost 6 bases and the J gene lost 6 bases, with 18 bases spanning the gap. This CDR3 comprises 14 residues.

This clonotype was obtained from a young woman with Graves' hyperthyroidism. The chain couples TRBV7-3 to TRBJ2-7; D gene uncertain. Sequenced input: peripheral blood or thyroid tissue (not recorded which). CDR3 nucleotides: TGTGCCAGCAGTTACTTTTCCGGGCCTGGCGAGCAGTACTTC. The encoded protein is CASSYFSGPGEQYF.